The sequence of this TCR beta chain was determined in a study of a mutant IDH1 vaccine in newly diagnosed glioma. V lost 5 bases to trimming and J lost 5 bases; unmatched junction nucleotides: 13. CDR3 length: 16 residues. The germline V gene encodes CDR1 SGHAT and CDR2 FQNNGV. Time point meaning: week 35, safety follow-up. Vaccination comprised doses that each held 300 ug of mutant IDH1 20-mer peptide, plus topical imiquimod. In the case of this clone: Its specificity is not known.

Libraries were prepared by immunoSEQ multiplex PCR; TCRdb keeps only in-frame clonotypes and omits some of them. In the table there are about 33,000 clones, about four fifths of which are singletons. This receptor was obtained from a man in his forties with glioma. Some clones in this sample may be carry-over from other donors' samples. Sequenced material: PBMCs, taken from a glioma patient whose treatment included an IDH1 peptide vaccine. The chain joins TRBV11-2 to TRBJ1-1; TRBD1 aligns across 8 bases. Here the CDR3 reads CASSPQWTGLRTEAFF. The CDR3 DNA reads as TGTGCCAGCAGCCCTCAATGGACAGGGCTAAGGACTGAAGCTTTCTTT.